The 4 T cell receptor beta chains presented below share a single source sample, sequenced in a study of blood T cell repertoires in COVID-19. TCRdb keeps only in-frame clones here, not all; method: immunoSEQ multiplex PCR. The sample holds about 160,000 clones, more than 60% seen once. Sequencing was performed on peripheral blood. All receptors come from a man in his sixties with acute or convalescent COVID-19.

The chain links TRBV30 to TRBJ2-7; 8 bases line up with TRBD1. Germline V gene data show CDR1 as GTSNPN and CDR2 as SVGIG (reference sequence). Losses at the gene ends were 3 bases for V and 9 bases for J; bases not matched to a gene: 4. The CDR3 covers 11 residues. CDR3 bases: TGTGCCTGGAGGACAGGGGAAGTGCAGTACTTC. This translates into CAWRTGEVQYF.

This sequence joins TRBV18 and TRBJ1-4; 8 positions match TRBD1. Germline CDR1 and CDR2: KGHSH and LQKENI. The CDR3 extends over 17 amino acids. The V gene end was trimmed by 0 bases and the J gene end by 0 bases; junction bases not matched to a gene: 3. CDR3 loop: CASSPPGTGSTNEKLFF. The CDR3 DNA sequence: TGTGCCAGCTCACCACCCGGGACAGGCTCAACTAATGAAAAACTGTTTTTT.

The genes are TRBV12-3 or TRBV12-4 and TRBJ1-2, with D maybe TRBD1 (5 bases). The CDR3 runs to 12 residues. V dropped 3 bases and J dropped 6 bases, with 8 bases sitting between them. CDR3 sequence reads: CASSFIRDGYTF. The CDR3 nucleotides are TGTGCCAGCAGTTTTATCAGGGATGGCTACACCTTC.

The rearrangement uses TRBV12-5 and TRBJ1-2, with a weak D call TRBD1 (6 bases). The ends were cut back, 2 bases at V and 7 bases at J, with 11 bases in the middle. The CDR3 runs 13 residues. CDR1 is LGHNT and CDR2 is FRNRAP in the germline V gene. This chain's CDR3 is CASGLNRAGGYTF. CDR3 nucleotides: TGTGCTAGTGGTTTGAACAGGGCTGGTGGCTACACCTTC.